One sample yielded the 22 T cell receptor beta chains listed below, sequenced in a study of blood T cell repertoires in COVID-19. Profiled with immunoSEQ multiplex PCR; TCRdb holds only in-frame clones, not every one. The sample includes 55,000 to 75,000 clones, around nine tenths of them seen just once. Specimen: peripheral blood. Receptors originate from a human donor with active COVID-19. The donor label of this sample is uncertain.

This clone was seen a few times. The chain joins TRBV5-1 to TRBJ2-7; D possibly corresponds to TRBD2 (7 bases). V was cut by 5 bases and J by 0 bases, with 15 bases left in between. Germline lookup yields CDR1 SGHRS and CDR2 YFSETQ. This CDR3 spans 15 amino acids. The DNA for the CDR3 is TGCGCCAGCAGGGCTTCGGGGGGCCACTCCTACGAGCAGTACTTC. Its translation: CASRASGGHSYEQYF.

The chain joins TRBV21-1 to TRBJ2-3; TRBD2, as called in the table, went unchecked against the DNA. TRBV21-1 is reported as a pseudogene. This CDR3 spans 20 amino acids. This CDR3 reads CASSKEGGLAGDKAADTQYF. The CDR3 nucleotides are TGTGCCAGCAGCAAAGAAGGGGGACTAGCGGGGGACAAGGCAGCGGATACGCAGTATTTT.

This sequence joins TRBV7-2 and TRBJ2-2, with a possible D match to TRBD2 (6 bases). The CDR3 is 15 amino acids. V was trimmed by 2 bases and J by 5 bases, leaving 12 bases between them. Per germline, CDR1 SGHTA and CDR2 FQGNSA. Here the CDR3 reads CASSLRQAGTGELFF. In DNA form, the CDR3 reads TGTGCCAGCAGCTTACGCCAGGCGGGGACCGGGGAGCTGTTTTTT.

This rearrangement joins TRBV7-2 to TRBJ2-7, with TRBD2 as a possible D gene (6 bases). Looked up from germline, CDR1 is SGHTA and CDR2 is FQGNSA. Trimming pared 9 bases from V and 8 bases from J, leaving 23 bases between. The CDR3 length is 14 residues. The chain's CDR3 is CASKPGGLLGKQYF. For the CDR3, the DNA is TGTGCCAGTAAACCCGGAGGGCTACTGGGCAAGCAGTACTTC.

This chain uses TRBV5-8 with TRBJ1-5, with D maybe TRBD1 (5 bases). The CDR3 spans 12 residues. Deletions cut 4 bases from V and 9 bases from J, with 11 bases between. The germline gives CDR1 SGHTS, CDR2 YDEGEE. The CDR3 here is CASSKGLPPQHF. CDR3 bases: TGTGCCAGCAGCAAGGGACTTCCGCCCCAGCATTTT.

The rearrangement uses TRBV5-4 and TRBJ1-4; maybe TRBD1 (5 bases). The ends were cut back, 1 base at V and 1 base at J, with 11 bases in the middle. The CDR3 consists of 16 residues. The germline V gene has CDR1 SGHNT and CDR2 YYREEE (reference sequence). The CDR3 DNA reads as TGTGCCAGCAGCTTGTCCGCCGACAGAACTAATGAAAAACTGTTTTTT. Encoded protein: CASSLSADRTNEKLFF.

This clone came up many times. This chain links TRBV7-8 with TRBJ2-7, with 8 bases identical to TRBD1. The CDR3 sequence is 15 residues long. J was trimmed by 6 bases and V by 5 bases; bases with no gene match: 12. Germline CDR1 SGHVS, CDR2 FQNEAQ. The CDR3 spells CASSPRQGPPGEQYF. The CDR3 coding sequence is TGTGCCAGCAGCCCGAGACAGGGGCCGCCTGGCGAGCAGTACTTC.

The chain couples TRBV30 to TRBJ1-4, with a possible D match to TRBD1 (5 bases). CDR1 is GTSNPN, CDR2 SVGIG, per germline (reference sequence). Trimming took 1 base from V and 0 from J, leaving 9 bases between them. CDR3 length: 15 residues. CDR3 protein: CAWSAQETTNEKLFF. CDR3 in DNA: TGTGCCTGGAGTGCACAGGAAACAACTAATGAAAAACTGTTTTTT.

V is TRBV12-3 or TRBV12-4 and J is TRBJ2-1, with no clear D. This CDR3 has 12 amino acids. The V end lost 6 bases, the J end lost 5 bases, and 8 bases lay between the germline ends. DNA of the CDR3: TGTGCCAGCAGCCTCTTTAACAATGAGCAGTTCTTC. Translating gives CASSLFNNEQFF.

V is TRBV7-9 and J is TRBJ1-1, with unresolved D. Germline-derived CDR1 and CDR2 are SEHNR and FQNEAQ (reference sequence). Trimming removed 2 bases at V and 0 bases at J, with 10 bases between. This CDR3 has 15 residues. DNA of the CDR3: TGTGCCAGCAGCTTACCTCCGGTGATGAACACTGAAGCTTTCTTT. Protein: CASSLPPVMNTEAFF. The full variable domain, its missing parts supplied by reference TRBV7-9 and TRBJ1-1, is DTGVSQNPRHKITKRGQNVTFRCDPISEHNRLYWYRQTLGQGPEFLTYFQNEAQLEKSRLLSDRFSAERPKGSFSTLEIQRTEQGDSAMYLCASSLPPVMNTEAFFGQGTRLTVV.

The chain links TRBV5-1 to TRBJ2-5; TRBD2 might be the D (6 bases). Trimming took 0 bases from V and 1 from J, leaving 10 bases between them. This CDR3 comprises 15 residues. Per germline, CDR1 SGHRS and CDR2 YFSETQ. In nucleotides, the CDR3 is TGCGCCAGCAGCTTGGACGGGAGCCCCCAAGAGACCCAGTACTTC. Its protein is CASSLDGSPQETQYF. Supplemented by reference TRBV5-1 and TRBJ2-5, the full variable domain reads KAGVTQTPRYLIKTRGQQVTLSCSPISGHRSVSWYQQTPGQGLQFLFEYFSETQRNKGNFPGRFSGRQFSNSRSEMNVSTLELGDSALYLCASSLDGSPQETQYFGPGTRLLVL.

This clone was detected a few times. The V call is TRBV3-1 (or the pseudogene TRBV3-2), the J call TRBJ2-7, with D perhaps TRBD2 (6 bases). Germline-derived CDR1 and CDR2 are LGHDT and YNNKEL (reference sequence). V shed 6 bases and J shed 5 bases, with 14 bases lying between them. The CDR3 loop spans 13 amino acids. The CDR3 spells CASSGGFDDEQYF. CDR3 nucleotide sequence: TGTGCCAGCAGTGGGGGGTTCGACGACGAGCAGTACTTC.

The count of this clone is one. V is TRBV6-5 and J is TRBJ2-7, with TRBD1 matching 10 bases. The CDR3 consists of 15 residues. CDR1 and CDR2 from the germline V gene are MNHEY and SVGAGI. Trimming at V came to 4 bases and at J to 5 bases, leaving 8 bases not matched to a gene. The CDR3 DNA is TGTGCCAGCAGTTCCACCGGGACAGGGGACCACGAGCAGTACTTC. Protein product: CASSSTGTGDHEQYF.

This clone has more than one count but fewer than ten. V is TRBV9 and J is TRBJ2-3; maybe TRBD1 (6 bases). V was pared by 2 bases and J by 2 bases, with 9 bases between. The CDR3 is 14 residues long. Germline-derived CDR1 and CDR2 are SGDLS and YYNGEE. In DNA, the CDR3 is TGTGCCAGCAGCGTGTGGGGGCTCACAGATACGCAGTATTTT. This sequence encodes CASSVWGLTDTQYF.

This clone was seen only a few times. The chain uses TRBV3-1 (or the pseudogene TRBV3-2) and TRBJ2-3, with 8 bases that match TRBD2. The CDR3 spans 15 residues. The V gene end was trimmed by 4 bases and the J gene end by 2 bases; junction bases not matched to a gene: 5. CDR1 is LGHDT and CDR2 is YNNKEL in the germline V gene (reference sequence). CDR3 sequence reads: CASSLSGDHTDTQYF. The DNA for the CDR3 is TGTGCCAGCAGCCTTAGCGGGGACCACACAGATACGCAGTATTTT.

The chain employs TRBV11-2 and TRBJ2-1, with D possibly being TRBD1 (6 bases). The germline V gene encodes CDR1 SGHAT and CDR2 FQNNGV. V lost 3 bases and J 5 bases, leaving 17 bases between the germline ends. The CDR3 extends over 16 amino acids. This CDR3 reads CASSFRWTANHNEQFF. CDR3 bases: TGTGCCAGCAGCTTTAGATGGACAGCAAATCACAATGAGCAGTTCTTC.

This sequence joins TRBV5-1 and TRBJ2-7; D remains ambiguous. The CDR3 sequence is 14 residues long. Trimming shortened V by 0 bases and J by 3 bases, and 10 bases separated the two germline ends. CDR1 and CDR2 (germline): SGHRS, YFSETQ. CDR3 in DNA: TGCGCCAGCAGCTTGGCCACGAACTTCTACGAGCAGTACTTC. It specifies CASSLATNFYEQYF.

The chain uses TRBV5-4 and TRBJ1-1, with 7 bases fitting TRBD1. The CDR3 contains 14 residues. V shed 3 bases, J shed 1 base, and the junction held 3 bases outside the gene matches. Germline V gene data show CDR1 as SGHNT and CDR2 as YYREEE (reference sequence). CDR3: CASSYRQGNTEAFF. In DNA, the CDR3 is TGTGCCAGCAGCTATCGACAGGGGAACACTGAAGCTTTCTTT.

This clone was detected once. The chain combines TRBV9 with TRBJ2-2; the D is unclear. V was clipped by 3 bases and J by 3 bases, with 6 bases between them. Germline assignment: CDR1 SGDLS and CDR2 YYNGEE. The CDR3 is 13 residues long. The CDR3 sequence: CASSGQDTGELFF. The CDR3 region has the DNA TGTGCCAGCAGCGGGCAGGACACCGGGGAGCTGTTTTTT.

The J gene is TRBJ2-1, the V gene TRBV7-3, with 14 bases that match TRBD2. The V gene end was trimmed by 4 bases and the J gene end by 4 bases; junction bases not matched to a gene: 0. Per the germline V gene, CDR1 is SGHTA and CDR2 is FQGTGA. The CDR3 has 15 residues. The CDR3 here is CASSWTSGGYNEQFF. CDR3 in DNA: TGTGCCAGCAGCTGGACTAGCGGGGGGTACAATGAGCAGTTCTTC.

This chain uses TRBV5-8 with TRBJ2-3; TRBD1 might be the D (6 bases). Germline-derived CDR1 and CDR2 are SGHTS and YDEGEE. Trimming shortened V by 0 bases and J by 4 bases, and 15 bases separated the two germline ends. The CDR3 is made up of 16 amino acids. In nucleotides, the CDR3 is TGTGCCAGCAGCTTGGGCAGGGGAAGGATGTCAGATACGCAGTATTTT. Its translation is CASSLGRGRMSDTQYF. Full variable domain (rest looked up from reference TRBV5-8 and TRBJ2-3): EAGVTQSPTHLIKTRGQQATLRCSPISGHTSVYWYQQALGLGLQFLLWYDEGEERNRGNFPPRFSGRQFPNYSSELNVNALELEDSALYLCASSLGRGRMSDTQYFGPGTRLTVL.

The chain links TRBV20-1 to TRBJ2-5; 10 nucleotides agree with TRBD2. The CDR3 length is 15 residues. The trim removed 3 bases at V and 4 bases at J, leaving 8 bases unmatched. Looked up from germline, CDR1 is DFQATT and CDR2 is SNEGSKA (reference sequence). In DNA, the CDR3 is TGCAGTGCTAGTTGGGCTAGCGGGAGTGTAGAGACCCAGTACTTC. It encodes CSASWASGSVETQYF.